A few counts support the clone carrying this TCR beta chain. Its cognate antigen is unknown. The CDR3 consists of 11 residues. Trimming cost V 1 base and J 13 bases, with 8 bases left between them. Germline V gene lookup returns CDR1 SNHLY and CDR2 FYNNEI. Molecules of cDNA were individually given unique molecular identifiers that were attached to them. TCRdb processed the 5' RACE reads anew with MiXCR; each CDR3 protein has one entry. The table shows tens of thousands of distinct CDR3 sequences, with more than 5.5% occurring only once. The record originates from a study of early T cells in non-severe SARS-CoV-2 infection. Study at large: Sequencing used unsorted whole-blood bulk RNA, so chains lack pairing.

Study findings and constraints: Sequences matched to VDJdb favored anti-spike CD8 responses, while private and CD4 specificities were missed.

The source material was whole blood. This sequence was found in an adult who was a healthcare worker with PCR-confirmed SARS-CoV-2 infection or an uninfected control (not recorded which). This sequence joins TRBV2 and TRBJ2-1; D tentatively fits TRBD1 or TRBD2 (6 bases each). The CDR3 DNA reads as TGTGCCAGCAGTGAAGGCGGGACACAGTTCTTC. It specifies CASSEGGTQFF.